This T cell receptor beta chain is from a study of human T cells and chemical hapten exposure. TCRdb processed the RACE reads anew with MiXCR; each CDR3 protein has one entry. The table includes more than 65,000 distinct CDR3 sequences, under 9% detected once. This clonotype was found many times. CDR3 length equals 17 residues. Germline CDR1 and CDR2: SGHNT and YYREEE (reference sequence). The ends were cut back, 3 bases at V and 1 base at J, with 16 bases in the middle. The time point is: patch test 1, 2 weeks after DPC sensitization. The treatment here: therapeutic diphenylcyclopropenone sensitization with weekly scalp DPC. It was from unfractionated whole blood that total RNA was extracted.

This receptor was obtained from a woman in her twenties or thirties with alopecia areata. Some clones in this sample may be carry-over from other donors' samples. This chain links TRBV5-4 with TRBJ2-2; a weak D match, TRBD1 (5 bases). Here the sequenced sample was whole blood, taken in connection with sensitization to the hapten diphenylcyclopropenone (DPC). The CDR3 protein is CASSSKAPTENTGELFF. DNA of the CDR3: TGTGCCAGCAGCTCAAAGGCCCCGACAGAGAACACCGGGGAGCTGTTTTTT. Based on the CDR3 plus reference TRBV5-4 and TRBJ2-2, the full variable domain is ETGVTQSPTHLIKTRGQQVTLRCSSQSGHNTVSWYQQALGQGPQFIFQYYREEENGRGNFPPRFSGLQFPNYSSELNVNALELDDSALYLCASSSKAPTENTGELFFGEGSRLTVL.